The rows below give T cell receptor beta chains drawn from one sample of a study of blood T cell repertoires in COVID-19. The method was immunoSEQ multiplex PCR; TCRdb's version includes in-frame clones alone and lacks a portion of them. There are 150,000 to 200,000 clones in the sample; about 75% occur only once, and approximately 26% lies in the top ten. The sequencing sample was made of peripheral blood. All receptors come from a woman between 65 and 79 years old with acute or convalescent COVID-19. CDR3s include the opening cysteine and the closing phenylalanine or tryptophan. D genes are given only for firm matches. Some rows have no size entry. The others give once, few or many, or a class for an expanded clone.

j_call v_call clone_size d_call cdr3_aa cdr3_nt
TRBJ2-3 TRBV10-3 . TRBD2 CAVRLAVSTDTQYF TGTGCCGTGCGGCTAGCGGTAAGCACAGATACGCAGTATTTT
TRBJ1-1 TRBV5-6 . TRBD1 CASRLTGGVAEAFF TGTGCCAGCAGGCTTACAGGGGGAGTGGCTGAAGCTTTCTTT
TRBJ1-4 TRBV27 . . CASSLAGLGEKLFF TGTGCCAGCAGTTTGGCAGGACTGGGTGAAAAACTGTTTTTT
TRBJ1-1 TRBV2 once TRBD1 CASRLGQTNTEAFF TGTGCCAGCCGCTTGGGACAGACGAACACTGAAGCTTTCTTT
TRBJ1-5 TRBV6-6 . TRBD1 CASSPTSDRTYSNQPQHF TGTGCCAGCAGTCCTACTTCGGACAGGACTTATAGCAATCAGCCCCAGCATTTT
TRBJ1-6 TRBV27 . . CASSYSPQGNNSPLHF TGTGCCAGCAGTTACTCCCCCCAGGGCAATAATTCACCCCTCCACTTT
TRBJ2-1 TRBV10-1 . TRBD2 CASSDSRLAGEISGNEQFF TGCGCCAGCAGTGACTCCAGACTAGCGGGAGAGATCTCTGGTAATGAGCAGTTCTTC
TRBJ2-1 TRBV5-5 . . CASSLTSRHEQFF TGTGCCAGCAGCTTGACTAGCAGGCATGAGCAGTTCTTC
TRBJ1-2 TRBV19 . . CAVGGGPGYTF TGTGCCGTGGGCGGGGGGCCCGGCTACACCTTC
TRBJ2-1 TRBV2 . . CASIQDYVYNEQFF TGTGCCAGCATCCAGGACTACGTCTACAATGAGCAGTTCTTC
TRBJ2-1 TRBV11-2 . . CASSLTRTEQFF TGTGCCAGCAGCTTAACTAGGACCGAGCAGTTCTTC
TRBJ2-3 TRBV7-9 . TRBD2 CASSLFSRGTSGRAMQYF TGTGCCAGCAGCTTATTTTCTCGGGGGACTAGCGGGAGGGCGATGCAGTATTTT
TRBJ1-2 TRBV12-3/TRBV12-4 . . CASSFRGPIGYTF TGTGCCAGCAGTTTTAGGGGCCCTATTGGCTACACCTTC
TRBJ2-7 TRBV5-5 once . CASSLGQGAVYEQYF TGTGCCAGCAGCTTAGGCCAGGGCGCGGTGTACGAGCAGTACTTC
TRBJ2-7 TRBV5-1 . TRBD2 CASSATSGRPQYEQYF TGCGCCAGCAGCGCGACTAGCGGGAGGCCCCAATACGAGCAGTACTTC
TRBJ1-4 TRBV19 . TRBD1 CASSTTGQLSEKLFF TGTGCCAGTAGTACGACGGGACAGCTAAGCGAAAAACTGTTTTTT
TRBJ1-6 TRBV9 once . CASSAESRVSYNSPLHF TGTGCCAGCAGCGCAGAAAGCAGGGTGTCCTATAATTCACCCCTCCACTTT
TRBJ2-1 TRBV5-6 . . CASSLMGPTPYNEQFF TGTGCCAGCAGCTTAATGGGGCCGACCCCCTACAATGAGCAGTTCTTC
TRBJ2-5 TRBV19 . TRBD1 CASSQSRDRQETQYF TGTGCCAGTAGCCAATCCCGGGACAGGCAAGAGACCCAGTACTTC
TRBJ2-7 TRBV21-1 . . CASSKQGSGFPYEQYF TGTGCCAGCAGCAAACAAGGTTCGGGGTTCCCCTACGAGCAGTACTTC
TRBJ2-2 TRBV7-3 once . CASSLRGVRPGNTGELFF TGTGCCAGCAGCTTAAGGGGCGTCCGGCCGGGGAACACCGGGGAGCTGTTTTTT
TRBJ2-3 TRBV5-4 . TRBD2 CASSLELAATDTQYF TGTGCCAGCAGCTTGGAACTAGCGGCCACAGATACGCAGTATTTT
TRBJ2-2 TRBV5-5 . TRBD1 CASSKNPQGAIPGELFF TGTGCCAGCAGCAAAAATCCACAGGGGGCCATCCCCGGGGAGCTGTTTTTT
TRBJ1-5 TRBV7-8 . . CASSLVAGGREQPQHF TGTGCCAGCAGCTTAGTGGCCGGAGGGCGAGAACAGCCCCAGCATTTT
TRBJ2-7 TRBV15 . TRBD1 CATSRDRGTGIAQYF TGTGCCACCAGCAGAGATAGAGGGACAGGCATCGCGCAGTACTTC
TRBJ2-5 TRBV19 . . CASSISRSRQETQYF TGTGCCAGTAGTATAAGTCGATCCCGGCAAGAGACCCAGTACTTC
TRBJ2-5 TRBV28 . TRBD2 CASSYLEGRVGTQYF TGTGCCAGCAGTTACCTAGAGGGGAGGGTCGGGACCCAGTACTTC
TRBJ1-2 TRBV7-6 . TRBD1 CASSPGQGLAYTF TGTGCCAGCAGCCCGGGACAGGGTCTTGCCTACACCTTC
TRBJ2-7 TRBV4-2 . TRBD2 CASSQGTSGRAIFYEQYF TGTGCCAGCAGCCAAGGGACTAGCGGGAGGGCAATCTTCTACGAGCAGTACTTC
TRBJ2-3 TRBV5-8 . TRBD2 CASSLGTSGMGDTQYF TGTGCCAGCAGCTTAGGGACTAGCGGGATGGGAGATACGCAGTATTTT
TRBJ1-2 TRBV7-9 . TRBD1 CASSFTGDGYTF TGTGCCAGCAGCTTCACAGGGGATGGCTACACCTTC